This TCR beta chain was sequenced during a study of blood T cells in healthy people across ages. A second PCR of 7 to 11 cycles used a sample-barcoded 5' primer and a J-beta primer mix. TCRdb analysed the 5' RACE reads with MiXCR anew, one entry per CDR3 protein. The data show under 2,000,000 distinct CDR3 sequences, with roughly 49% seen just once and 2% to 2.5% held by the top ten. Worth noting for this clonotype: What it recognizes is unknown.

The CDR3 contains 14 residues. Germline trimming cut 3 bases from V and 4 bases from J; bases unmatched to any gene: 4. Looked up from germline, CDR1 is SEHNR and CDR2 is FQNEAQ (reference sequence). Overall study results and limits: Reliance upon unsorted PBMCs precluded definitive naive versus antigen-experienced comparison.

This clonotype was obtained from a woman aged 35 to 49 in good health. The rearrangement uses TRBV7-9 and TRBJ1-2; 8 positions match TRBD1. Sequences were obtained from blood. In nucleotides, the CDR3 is TGTGCCAGCAGCTTTACCGGGACAGGCTATGGCTACACCTTC. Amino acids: CASSFTGTGYGYTF. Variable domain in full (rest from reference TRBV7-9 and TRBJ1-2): DTGVSQNPRHKITKRGQNVTFRCDPISEHNRLYWYRQTLGQGPEFLTYFQNEAQLEKSRLLSDRFSAERPKGSFSTLEIQRTEQGDSAMYLCASSFTGTGYGYTFGSGTRLTVV.